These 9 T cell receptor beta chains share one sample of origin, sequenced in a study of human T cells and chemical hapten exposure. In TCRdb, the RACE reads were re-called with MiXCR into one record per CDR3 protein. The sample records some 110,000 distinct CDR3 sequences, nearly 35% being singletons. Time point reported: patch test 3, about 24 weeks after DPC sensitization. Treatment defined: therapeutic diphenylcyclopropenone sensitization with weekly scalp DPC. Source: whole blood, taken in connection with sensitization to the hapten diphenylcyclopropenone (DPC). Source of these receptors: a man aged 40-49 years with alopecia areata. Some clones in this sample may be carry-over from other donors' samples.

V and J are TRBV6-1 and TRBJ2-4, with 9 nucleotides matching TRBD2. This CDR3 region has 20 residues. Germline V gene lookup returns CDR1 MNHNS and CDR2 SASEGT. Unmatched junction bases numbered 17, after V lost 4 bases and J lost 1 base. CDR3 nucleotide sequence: TGTGCCAGCAGTGGGGTGGTAGCGGGAGCTGGGTCGGTGGCCAAAAACATTCAGTACTTC. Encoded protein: CASSGVVAGAGSVAKNIQYF.

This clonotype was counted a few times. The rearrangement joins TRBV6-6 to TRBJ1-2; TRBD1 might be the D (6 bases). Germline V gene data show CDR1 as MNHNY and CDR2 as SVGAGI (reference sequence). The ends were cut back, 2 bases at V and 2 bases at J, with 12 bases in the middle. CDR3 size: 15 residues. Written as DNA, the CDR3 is TGTGCCAGCAGTTACCGGAGGACAGAGAACTATGGCTACACCTTC. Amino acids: CASSYRRTENYGYTF.

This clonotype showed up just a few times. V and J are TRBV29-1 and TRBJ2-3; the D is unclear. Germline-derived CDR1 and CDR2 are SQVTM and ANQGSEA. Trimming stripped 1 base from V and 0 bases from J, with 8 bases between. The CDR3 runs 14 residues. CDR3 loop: CSVEGGFSTDTQYF. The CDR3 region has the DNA TGCAGCGTTGAAGGCGGCTTCAGCACAGATACGCAGTATTTT.

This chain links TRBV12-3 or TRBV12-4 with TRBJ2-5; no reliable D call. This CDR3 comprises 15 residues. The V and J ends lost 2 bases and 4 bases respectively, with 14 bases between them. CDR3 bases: TGTGCCAGCAGTTTATCGGTGGTGGGTGCAGAGACCCAGTACTTC. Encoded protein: CASSLSVVGAETQYF.

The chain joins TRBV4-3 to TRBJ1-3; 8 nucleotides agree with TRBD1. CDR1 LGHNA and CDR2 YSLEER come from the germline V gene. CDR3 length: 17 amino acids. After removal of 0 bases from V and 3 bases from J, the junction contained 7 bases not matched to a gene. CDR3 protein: CASSQEVDRGLGNTIYF. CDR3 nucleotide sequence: TGCGCCAGCAGCCAAGAGGTTGACAGGGGTCTTGGAAACACCATATATTTT.

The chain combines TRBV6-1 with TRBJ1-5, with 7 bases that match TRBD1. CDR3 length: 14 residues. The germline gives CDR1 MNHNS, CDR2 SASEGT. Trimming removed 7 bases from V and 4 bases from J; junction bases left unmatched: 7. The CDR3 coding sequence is TGTGCCAGCATTACCGGGACAGCGAATCAGCCCCAGCATTTT. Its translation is CASITGTANQPQHF.

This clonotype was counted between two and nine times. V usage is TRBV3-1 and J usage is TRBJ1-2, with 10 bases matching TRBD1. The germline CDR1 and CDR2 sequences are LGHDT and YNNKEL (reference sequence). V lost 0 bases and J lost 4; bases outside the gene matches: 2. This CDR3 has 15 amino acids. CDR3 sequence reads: CASSQETGGSYGYTF. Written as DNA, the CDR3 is TGTGCCAGCAGCCAAGAGACAGGGGGCAGCTATGGCTACACCTTC.

CDR3 nucleotide sequence: TGTGCCTGGAGTGTTTGGCTAGCGGGAACTCCCAGCTCCTACAATGAGCAGTTCTTC. The encoded protein is CAWSVWLAGTPSSYNEQFF. The rearrangement joins TRBV30 to TRBJ2-1; 9 nucleotides agree with TRBD2. The CDR3 totals 19 residues. Germline CDR1 GTSNPN, CDR2 SVGIG (reference sequence). After removal of 0 bases from V and 0 bases from J, the junction contained 12 bases not matched to a gene. The variable domain in full, with the rest retrieved from reference TRBV30 and TRBJ2-1, is SQTIHQWPATLVQPVGSPLSLECTVEGTSNPNLYWYRQAAGRGLQLLFYSVGIGQISSEVPQNLSASRPQDRQFILSSKKLLLSDSGFYLCAWSVWLAGTPSSYNEQFFGPGTRLTVL.

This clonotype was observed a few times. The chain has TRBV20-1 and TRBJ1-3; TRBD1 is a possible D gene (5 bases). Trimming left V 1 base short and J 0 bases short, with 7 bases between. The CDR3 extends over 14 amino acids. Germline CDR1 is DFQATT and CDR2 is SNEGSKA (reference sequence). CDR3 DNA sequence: TGCAGTGCTAGAGGACAGTTCTCTGGAAACACCATATATTTT. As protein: CSARGQFSGNTIYF.